These 19 T cell receptor beta chains were all obtained from the same sample, sequenced in a study of OX40 agonist ivuxolimab in advanced cancers. Some clones are missing from TCRdb's copy, which holds only in-frame ones; the method was immunoSEQ multiplex PCR. The table records 70,000 to 85,000 clones, more than 85% of them present only once. The material was CD4+ or CD8+ T cells sorted from blood, obtained in a trial of the OX40 agonist ivuxolimab. These receptor sequences come from an adult with an advanced solid tumor such as melanoma, head and neck, liver or kidney cancer.

The chain recombines TRBV10-3 with TRBJ1-2; 7 nucleotides agree with TRBD1. The junction had 3 bases not matched to a gene; V was cut back by 2 bases and J by 0 bases. This CDR3 comprises 15 residues. Germline V gene lookup returns CDR1 ENHRY and CDR2 SYGVKD. CDR3 bases: TGTGCCATCAGTGAGCGGCAGGGGGCTAACTATGGCTACACCTTC. Residues: CAISERQGANYGYTF.

The CDR3 region has the DNA TGTGCCAGCAGTGAAGGGAGTCGTGAGCAGTTCTTC. Protein product: CASSEGSREQFF. The chain combines TRBV2 with TRBJ2-1; D call uncertain. CDR1 and CDR2 (germline): SNHLY, FYNNEI. V lost 1 base and J lost 9, with 7 bases in between. This CDR3 region has 12 residues.

The chain carries TRBV5-6 and TRBJ1-2; D is undetermined. Trimming shortened V by 0 bases and J by 8 bases, and 11 bases separated the two germline ends. CDR1 SGHDT and CDR2 YYEEEE come from the germline V gene. This CDR3 has 13 amino acids. The CDR3 spells CASSLGAGAGYTF. The CDR3 DNA reads as TGTGCCAGCAGCTTGGGAGCGGGTGCGGGCTACACCTTC.

The chain is built from TRBV11-2 and TRBJ1-3, with D perhaps matching TRBD1 (5 bases). Trimming took 1 base from V and 2 from J, leaving 9 bases between them. Per germline, CDR1 SGHAT and CDR2 FQNNGV. The CDR3 extends over 15 amino acids. This CDR3 reads CASSLALGAGNTIYF. CDR3 in DNA: TGTGCCAGCAGCTTAGCTCTGGGGGCTGGAAACACCATATATTTT.

This clone appeared once. The chain uses TRBV7-3 and TRBJ1-2, with 9 bases matching TRBD1. This CDR3 is built from 17 residues. Germline V gives CDR1 SGHTA, CDR2 FQGTGA. V lost 5 bases and J lost 7; bases outside the gene matches: 17. CDR3 loop: CASSTGAPGQGGGGYTF. DNA for the CDR3: TGTGCCAGCAGCACGGGGGCCCCGGGACAGGGAGGCGGTGGCTACACCTTC.

A few counts support this clone. The chain recombines TRBV2 with TRBJ2-5; the match to TRBD1 covers 12 bases. The junction had 4 bases not matched to a gene; V was cut back by 4 bases and J by 4 bases. Germline V gene lookup returns CDR1 SNHLY and CDR2 FYNNEI. The length of the CDR3 is 15 residues. The CDR3 loop reads CASSGGTGGPETQYF. The CDR3 bases are TGTGCCAGCAGTGGAGGGACAGGGGGCCCAGAGACCCAGTACTTC.

V is TRBV12-5 and J is TRBJ2-7; D may be TRBD1 (6 bases). V lost 6 bases, J lost 3 bases, and 9 bases lay in between. The CDR3 consists of 12 residues. Per the germline V gene, CDR1 is LGHNT and CDR2 is FRNRAP. The CDR3 DNA reads TGTGCTAGTGGCTCGACAGGCTACGAGCAGTACTTC. Its translation: CASGSTGYEQYF.

This clone has a single count. The chain has TRBV7-8 and TRBJ1-3; TRBD1 is a possible D gene (5 bases). With 1 base removed from V and 0 bases from J, the gap between germline ends came to 7 bases. CDR1 and CDR2 from the germline V gene are SGHVS and FQNEAQ. The CDR3 totals 15 residues. The CDR3 spells CASSLGGVSGNTIYF. The CDR3 bases are TGTGCCAGCAGCTTAGGGGGGGTCTCTGGAAACACCATATATTTT.

The chain is built from TRBV4-1 and TRBJ2-7, with a tentative D call TRBD2 (5 bases). Trimming removed 3 bases at V and 4 bases at J, with 19 bases between. This CDR3 is 16 amino acids long. In germline, CDR1 is MGHRA, CDR2 YSYEKL. The CDR3 nucleotides are TGCGCCAGCAGCCAGTCCCGCATGGGAGAATTTTACGAGCAGTACTTC. Translation gives CASSQSRMGEFYEQYF.

This chain links TRBV27 with TRBJ1-1; D remains ambiguous. The germline gives CDR1 MNHEY, CDR2 SMNVEV (reference sequence). CDR3 length equals 13 residues. V lost 4 bases and J lost 2, with 8 bases in between. The CDR3 DNA sequence: TGTGCCAGCAGTTCAAGGGAAAACACTGAAGCTTTCTTT. It codes for CASSSRENTEAFF.

CDR3 sequence reads: CASSEYKGLGQNTDTQYF. DNA for the CDR3: TGTGCCAGCAGTGAATATAAGGGGTTGGGACAGAACACAGATACGCAGTATTTT. The chain is built from TRBV25-1 and TRBJ2-3, with 7 bases matching TRBD1. From germline, CDR1 is MGHDK and CDR2 SYGVNS. The CDR3 is made up of 18 amino acids. After removal of 0 bases from V and 2 bases from J, the junction contained 11 bases not matched to a gene.

The chain couples TRBV5-5 to TRBJ1-1; 8 nucleotides match TRBD1. Germline-derived CDR1 and CDR2 are SGHKS and YYEKEE (reference sequence). With 0 bases clipped from V and 10 bases from J, the junction kept 2 bases outside the gene matches. The CDR3 covers 12 residues. The CDR3 DNA reads as TGTGCCAGCAGCTTGGTTGACAGGGGAGCTTTCTTT. Its translation is CASSLVDRGAFF.

V is TRBV5-6 and J is TRBJ2-1; D remains ambiguous. V gave up 4 bases and J gave up 7 bases, with 9 bases separating them. The length of the CDR3 is 12 residues. Germline V lookup: CDR1 SGHDT, CDR2 YYEEEE. The DNA for the CDR3 is TGTGCCAGCAGCCTCACTTTGAATGAGCAGTTCTTC. Encoded protein: CASSLTLNEQFF.

The V gene is TRBV6-6, the J gene TRBJ2-3; TRBD2 might be the D (5 bases). Looked up from germline, CDR1 is MNHNY and CDR2 is SVGAGI (reference sequence). V lost 2 bases, J lost 5 bases, and 14 bases lay in between. The CDR3 consists of 15 residues. The CDR3: CASSYSTARGDTQYF. The CDR3 DNA is TGTGCCAGCAGTTACAGCACGGCCCGGGGAGATACGCAGTATTTT.

The genes are TRBV18 and TRBJ1-5, with D unresolved. CDR3 length: 13 residues. Trimming took off 2 bases at V and 7 bases at J, with 9 bases between the two ends. Germline CDR1 and CDR2: KGHSH and LQKENI. CDR3 sequence (DNA): TGTGCCAGCTCACCAAGTCTGCAGCAGCCCCAGCATTTT. Protein: CASSPSLQQPQHF.

The chain employs TRBV9 and TRBJ2-7; D is possibly TRBD1 or TRBD2 (5 bases each). CDR1 SGDLS and CDR2 YYNGEE come from the germline V gene. V was cut by 0 bases and J by 7 bases, with 17 bases left in between. There are 15 residues in the CDR3. The CDR3 spells CASSVGVGGIREQYF. The CDR3 bases are TGTGCCAGCAGCGTAGGCGTTGGGGGAATCCGAGAGCAGTACTTC.

This chain connects TRBV9 to TRBJ2-1; 7 nucleotides align to TRBD2. Per germline, CDR1 SGDLS and CDR2 YYNGEE. Trimming removed 0 bases from V and 7 bases from J; junction bases left unmatched: 7. This CDR3 is 15 amino acids long. CDR3 in DNA: TGTGCCAGCAGCGTAGAAGGCGGGAGACAAAATGAGCAGTTCTTC. Its translation is CASSVEGGRQNEQFF.

CDR3 residues: CASSREIGYTIYF. Here the CDR3 DNA reads TGCGCCAGCAGCCGGGAGATCGGCTACACCATATATTTT. The chain employs TRBV10-2 and TRBJ1-3; D remains unclear. V was shortened by 6 bases and J by 8 bases, with 14 bases between the two germline ends. The CDR3 loop spans 13 amino acids. The germline CDR1 and CDR2 sequences are WSHSY and SAAADI.

The chain is built from TRBV2 and TRBJ1-5, with D unclear. The CDR3 has 15 residues. V shed 4 bases and J shed 0 bases, with 10 bases lying between them. Per the germline V gene, CDR1 is SNHLY and CDR2 is FYNNEI. The CDR3 region is CASSVEQSSNQPQHF. Here the CDR3 DNA reads TGTGCCAGCAGTGTAGAACAGTCTAGCAATCAGCCCCAGCATTTT.